These T cell receptor beta chains were read from a single sample in a study of beta chain features in type 1 diabetes. This table comes from immunoSEQ multiplex PCR, and its TCRdb copy is limited to in-frame clones, with some not included. The table has 250,000 or so clones, 68% seen once. The specimen was naive CD4+ T cells from blood. These receptors all come from a man aged 25 to 40 in good health. Each CDR3 is given with its conserved first and last residue. A D gene is named only where the DNA matches it firmly. Expanded clones get a size class; other rows say once, few or many, or leave the size out.

>14|NA|TRBJ2-7|TRBV10-3|NA
TGTGCCATCAGTGAGTTGTACAGCTCCTACGAGCAGTACTTC
CAISELYSSYEQYF
>14|NA|TRBJ1-2|TRBV2|NA
TGTGCCAGCAGTGCGAGGGATGGGTACTATGGCTACACCTTC
CASSARDGYYGYTF
>15|TRBD2|TRBJ2-1|TRBV30|NA
TGTGCCTGGAGTGTACCGGGAGGTGGATACAATGAGCAGTTCTTC
CAWSVPGGGYNEQFF
>10|NA|TRBJ1-1|TRBV29-1|NA
TGCAGCGTCGGACTGACTGAAGCTTTCTTT
CSVGLTEAFF
>15|NA|TRBJ2-2|TRBV7-2|NA
TGTGCCAGCAGCTTAGGGACACCGAACACCGGGGAGCTGTTTTTT
CASSLGTPNTGELFF
>15|TRBD2|TRBJ2-3|TRBV6-6|NA
TGTGCCAGCAGTTACCGGACTAGCGTCGGAGATACGCAGTATTTT
CASSYRTSVGDTQYF
>15|NA|TRBJ2-7|TRBV25-1|NA
TGTGCCAGCAGTGAAGGAGGGGACAGCTCCTACGAGCAGTACTTC
CASSEGGDSSYEQYF
>15|NA|TRBJ2-2|TRBV7-2|NA
TGTGCCAGCAGCTTCCCGTCTAGCCTGTCCGGGGAGCTGTTTTTT
CASSFPSSLSGELFF
>14|TRBD2|TRBJ2-3|TRBV30|few
TGTGCCTGGGGGCCAAGAGCGGGAGCAGATACGCAGTATTTT
CAWGPRAGADTQYF
>17|TRBD1|TRBJ2-6|TRBV7-9|NA
TGTGCCAGCAGCACGGGACAGGCAACCATAGGGGCCAACGTCCTGACTTTC
CASSTGQATIGANVLTF
>15|NA|TRBJ2-3|TRBV15|NA
TGTGCCACCAGCAGAGACAGGGGCAGAGTCGATACGCAGTATTTT
CATSRDRGRVDTQYF
>13|NA|TRBJ2-7|TRBV29-1|few
TGCAGCGTTACCTCGGGGGCCTCTACCGAGCAGTACTTC
CSVTSGASTEQYF
>13|NA|TRBJ2-5|TRBV7-8|NA
TGTGCCAGCAGCTTAGTGGACCGGGAGACCCAGTACTTC
CASSLVDRETQYF
>15|NA|TRBJ2-7|TRBV5-1|NA
TGCGCCAGCAGCTCTCGACAGCCGGGGACCTACGAGCAGTACTTC
CASSSRQPGTYEQYF
>13|NA|TRBJ2-1|TRBV18|few
TGTGCCAGCTCGCCGGACAGTGGGAATGAGCAGTTCTTC
CASSPDSGNEQFF
>16|NA|TRBJ2-6|TRBV10-3|few
TGTGCCATCAGTGAGTCGAACCTCTCTGGGGCCAACGTCCTGACTTTC
CAISESNLSGANVLTF